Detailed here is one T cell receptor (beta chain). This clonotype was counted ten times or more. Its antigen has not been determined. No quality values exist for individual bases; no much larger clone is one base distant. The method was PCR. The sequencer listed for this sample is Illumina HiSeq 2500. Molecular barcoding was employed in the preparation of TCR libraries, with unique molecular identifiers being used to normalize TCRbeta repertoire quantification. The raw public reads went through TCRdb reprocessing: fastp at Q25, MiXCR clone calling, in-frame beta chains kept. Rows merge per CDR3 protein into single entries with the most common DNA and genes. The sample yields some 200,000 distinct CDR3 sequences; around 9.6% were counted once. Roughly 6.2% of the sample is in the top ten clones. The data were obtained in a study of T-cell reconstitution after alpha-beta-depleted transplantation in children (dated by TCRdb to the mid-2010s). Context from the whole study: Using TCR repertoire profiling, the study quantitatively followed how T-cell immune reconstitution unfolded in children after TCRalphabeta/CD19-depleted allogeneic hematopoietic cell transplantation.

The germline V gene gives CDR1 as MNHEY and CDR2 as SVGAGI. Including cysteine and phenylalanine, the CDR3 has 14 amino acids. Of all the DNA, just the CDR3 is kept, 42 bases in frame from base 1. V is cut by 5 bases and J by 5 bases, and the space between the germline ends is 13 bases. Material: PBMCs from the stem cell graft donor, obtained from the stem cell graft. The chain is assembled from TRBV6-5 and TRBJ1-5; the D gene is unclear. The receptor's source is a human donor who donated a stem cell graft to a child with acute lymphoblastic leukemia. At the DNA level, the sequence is TGTGCCAGCAGTCAGAGACCGGGTCATCAGCCCCAGCATTTT. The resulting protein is CASSQRPGHQPQHF.